The source of this TCR beta chain is a study of cytomegalovirus exposure and HLA in healthy donors. As for the study in general: Around 80 million unique TCR sequences came from HLA-typed donors in an early release. General observations from the study: Some segments of the V type, notably TRBV6-2 and TRBV6-3, were excluded as indistinguishable.

Vbeta (60) and Jbeta (13) primers were used in the PCR. This table comes from immunoSEQ multiplex PCR, and its TCRdb copy is limited to in-frame clones, with some not included. The table shows roughly 86,000 clones, with over 55% occurring only once. Germline CDR1 is LNHDA and CDR2 is SQIVND (reference sequence). The ends lost 7 bases at V and 7 bases at J; junction bases unmatched: 8. CDR3 length: 14 amino acids. A word on this clone: As yet, its antigen is unknown.

The sequence was obtained from a woman aged 50 to 65 in good health and CMV-seropositive. Input material: PBMCs. This rearrangement joins TRBV19 to TRBJ1-3, with 9 bases aligning to TRBD1. CDR3 DNA: TGTGCCAGTACTCCCGGGACAGGGCGGAACACCATATATTTT. The encoded protein is CASTPGTGRNTIYF.